This TCR beta chain was sequenced for a study of CD8 T cells in ankylosing spondylitis. TCRdb re-called the 5' RACE reads with MiXCR, one entry per CDR3 protein. The sample has more than 300,000 distinct CDR3 sequences, 9.5% to 13% seen once. This clonotype was observed many times. The germline gives CDR1 SGHVS, CDR2 FQNEAQ. V was trimmed by 3 bases and J by 5 bases, leaving 2 bases between them. The CDR3 spans 11 residues. Sequencing used blood, either unsorted or a sorted T cell fraction (not recorded which). This chain connects TRBV7-8 to TRBJ2-4, with D uncertain. This clonotype originated in a female donor with ankylosing spondylitis or in good health (not recorded which). CDR3: CASSFQNIQYF. CDR3 nucleotides: TGTGCCAGCAGCTTCCAAAACATTCAGTACTTC. Using reference TRBV7-8 and TRBJ2-4 for the parts outside the CDR3, the full variable domain is GAGVSQSPRYKVAKRGQDVALRCDPISGHVSLFWYQQALGQGPEFLTYFQNEAQLDKSGLPSDRFFAERPEGSVSTLKIQRTQQEDSAVYLCASSFQNIQYFGAGTRLSVL.